These 14 T cell receptor beta chains were sequenced from one sample in a study of cytomegalovirus exposure and HLA in healthy donors. 60 Vbeta and 13 Jbeta primers were used in PCR. The data were produced by immunoSEQ multiplex PCR, yet TCRdb's version contains in-frame clones alone and is incomplete. The sample shows 100,000 to 150,000 clones, roughly 74% of them seen only once. Sequencing was done on a sample of PBMCs. The receptors were sampled from a man aged 40-49 years in good health and CMV-seronegative.

The genes are TRBV14 and TRBJ1-2; 9 bases agree with TRBD1. Germline V gene sequence: CDR1 SGHDN, CDR2 FVKESK. This CDR3 is built from 19 residues. J lost 4 bases, V lost 4 bases, and 19 bases had no gene match. The CDR3 region has the DNA TGTGCCAGCAGCCTGATAGACAGGGGGTCAGCGGAGTACGGCTATGGCTACACCTTC. Amino acid sequence: CASSLIDRGSAEYGYGYTF.

This clone was seen a few times. The chain carries TRBV27 and TRBJ2-1, with D hard to call. This CDR3 has 12 amino acids. Trimming took off 4 bases at V and 8 bases at J, with 9 bases between the two ends. CDR1 is MNHEY, CDR2 SMNVEV, per germline (reference sequence). CDR3 sequence (DNA): TGTGCCAGCAGTTCGCGAGGTTATGAGCAGTTCTTC. Protein product: CASSSRGYEQFF.

The genes are TRBV18 and TRBJ2-3; 11 bases map to TRBD1. The CDR3 runs to 16 residues. In germline, CDR1 is KGHSH, CDR2 LQKENI. The V gene end was trimmed by 4 bases and the J gene end by 13 bases; junction bases not matched to a gene: 16. The DNA for the CDR3 is TGTGCCAGCTCACTAGGACAGGGGGCTATTACGAATCTTGAGTATTTT. It codes for CASSLGQGAITNLEYF.

This rearrangement joins TRBV5-4 to TRBJ1-2; TRBD1 might be the D (5 bases). V dropped 4 bases and J dropped 4 bases, with 11 bases sitting between them. The germline V gene encodes CDR1 SGHNT and CDR2 YYREEE (reference sequence). This CDR3 has 13 residues. The CDR3 region has the DNA TGTGCCAGCAGCCCACGACAGACCTATGGCTACACCTTC. Amino acids: CASSPRQTYGYTF.

This chain connects TRBV5-4 to TRBJ1-1; D not resolved. This CDR3 comprises 13 residues. The ends were cut back, 2 bases at V and 3 bases at J, with 8 bases in the middle. Germline V gene lookup returns CDR1 SGHNT and CDR2 YYREEE (reference sequence). The CDR3 region is CASSFGRDTEAFF. CDR3 DNA: TGTGCCAGCAGCTTCGGGCGGGACACTGAAGCTTTCTTT.

This clone appeared a few times. Within the sample, other DNA sequences also encode this same CDR3. The chain combines TRBV5-1 with TRBJ2-7; perhaps TRBD1 as D (6 bases). The germline V gene has CDR1 SGHRS and CDR2 YFSETQ. V was cut by 4 bases and J by 6 bases, with 11 bases left in between. This CDR3 contains 12 residues. The DNA for the CDR3 is TGCGCCAGCAGCCTACAGGGTAGCGAGCAGTACTTC. Its protein product is CASSLQGSEQYF. Supplemented by reference TRBV5-1 and TRBJ2-7, the full variable domain reads KAGVTQTPRYLIKTRGQQVTLSCSPISGHRSVSWYQQTPGQGLQFLFEYFSETQRNKGNFPGRFSGRQFSNSRSEMNVSTLELGDSALYLCASSLQGSEQYFGPGTRLTVT.

The chain has TRBV11-1 and TRBJ2-3, with 11 bases lining up with TRBD1. This CDR3 spans 16 amino acids. Losses at the gene ends were 5 bases for V and 0 bases for J; bases not matched to a gene: 4. The germline gives CDR1 SGHAT, CDR2 FQDESV (reference sequence). The CDR3 is CASSPRDRGSTDTQYF. Here the CDR3 DNA reads TGTGCCAGCAGCCCTCGGGACAGGGGGAGCACAGATACGCAGTATTTT.

The J gene is TRBJ1-1, the V gene TRBV30; TRBD1 matches at 7 bases. Germline trimming cut 1 base from V and 10 bases from J; bases unmatched to any gene: 3. Germline V lookup: CDR1 GTSNPN, CDR2 SVGIG (reference sequence). The CDR3 consists of 11 residues. The CDR3 protein is CAWSAYRGAFF. The CDR3 bases are TGTGCCTGGAGTGCTTACAGGGGAGCTTTCTTT. The whole variable domain, remainder taken from reference TRBV30 and TRBJ1-1, is SQTIHQWPATLVQPVGSPLSLECTVEGTSNPNLYWYRQAAGRGLQLLFYSVGIGQISSEVPQNLSASRPQDRQFILSSKKLLLSDSGFYLCAWSAYRGAFFGQGTRLTVV.

The rearrangement joins TRBV15 to TRBJ2-1; 9 bases align to TRBD2. V gave up 1 base and J gave up 7 bases; unmatched junction bases: 8. The CDR3 sequence is 16 residues long. Germline CDR1 is LNHNV and CDR2 is YYDKDF (reference sequence). The CDR3 spells CATSRARGLAENEQFF. Here the CDR3 DNA reads TGTGCCACCAGCAGAGCCAGGGGACTAGCAGAAAATGAGCAGTTCTTC.

The V and J genes are TRBV27 and TRBJ2-5; D not certain. Germline CDR1 and CDR2: MNHEY and SMNVEV (reference sequence). CDR3 size: 13 residues. V was trimmed by 5 bases and J by 1 base, leaving 8 bases between them. In nucleotides, the CDR3 is TGTGCCAGCAGTCGGCGGTCCCAAGAGACCCAGTACTTC. It yields the protein CASSRRSQETQYF.

The V and J genes are TRBV11-2 and TRBJ2-5; D is ambiguous. The CDR3 has 16 residues. Per germline, CDR1 SGHAT and CDR2 FQNNGV. Trimming pared 3 bases from V and 1 base from J, leaving 15 bases between. DNA of the CDR3: TGTGCCAGCAGCTTCCGCTTTGTGGCAACCCAAGAGACCCAGTACTTC. Amino acids: CASSFRFVATQETQYF.

A single count supports this clone. The rearrangement links TRBV5-6 to TRBJ2-2; TRBD1 matches at 8 bases. The CDR3 sequence is 14 residues long. Germline-derived CDR1 and CDR2 are SGHDT and YYEEEE. Germline trimming cut 4 bases from V and 6 bases from J; bases unmatched to any gene: 5. CDR3 bases: TGTGCCAGCAGCAGAAACAGGGGGTCCGGGGAGCTGTTTTTT. Its protein product is CASSRNRGSGELFF.

The chain couples TRBV28 to TRBJ2-2; D unresolved. The CDR3 loop spans 16 amino acids. V lost 3 bases to trimming and J lost 1 base, with 12 bases between them. The germline CDR1 and CDR2 sequences are MDHEN and SYDVKM. The CDR3 loop is CASSFFLVGNTGELFF. The CDR3, as DNA: TGTGCCAGCAGTTTTTTTCTGGTCGGGAACACCGGGGAGCTGTTTTTT. The full variable domain, its missing parts supplied by reference TRBV28 and TRBJ2-2, is DVKVTQSSRYLVKRTGEKVFLECVQDMDHENMFWYRQDPGLGLRLIYFSYDVKMKEKGDIPEGYSVSREKKERFSLILESASTNQTSMYLCASSFFLVGNTGELFFGEGSRLTVL.

The chain is built from TRBV7-2 and TRBJ2-7, with TRBD1 as a possible D gene (6 bases). This CDR3 comprises 16 residues. Germline V CDR1 and CDR2: SGHTA, FQGNSA. The V and J ends lost 4 bases and 6 bases respectively, with 22 bases between them. The CDR3 spells CASSWGRGQGLREQYF. As DNA, the CDR3 is TGTGCCAGCAGCTGGGGGCGAGGGCAGGGTCTGCGCGAGCAGTACTTC. The full variable domain, its missing parts supplied by reference TRBV7-2 and TRBJ2-7, is GAGVSQSPSNKVTEKGKDVELRCDPISGHTALYWYRQSLGQGLEFLIYFQGNSAPDKSGLPSDRFSAERTGGSVSTLTIQRTQQEDSAVYLCASSWGRGQGLREQYFGPGTRLTVT.